This TCR beta chain is from a study of identical twins. Template switching created a universal primer site, and the cDNA included unique molecular identifiers. One entry per CDR3 protein, called by TCRdb with MiXCR from the 5' RACE reads. The table records about 790,000 distinct CDR3 sequences, around a sixth of them present only once. Comments on this clonotype: Antigen unknown.

V trimming: 4 bases; J trimming: 5 bases; junction bases outside the gene matches: 16. The germline V gene encodes CDR1 MNHEY and CDR2 SMNVEV (reference sequence). The CDR3 loop spans 17 amino acids. Study-level results: Carriage of fewer insertions was seen in abundant cord blood beta clonotypes, whereas memory repertoires showed none.

The sample was also reused in another study, on T cells expressing NK-cell markers. That study adds: The sequencing cohort of eight donors included seven HCMV-seropositive individuals and one seronegative individual. Over 5 donors carried dominant NKG2C+ clonotypes that made up about 1.0-7.5% of their CD8+ T cells.

This clonotype originated in a woman aged 18-29 years in good health. The V and J genes are TRBV27 and TRBJ2-7; 8 positions agree with TRBD2. Sequenced input: PBMCs. The CDR3 here is CASSSGTSGGGSNEQYF. The CDR3 DNA reads as TGTGCCAGCAGTTCCGGGACTAGTGGAGGGGGGAGCAACGAGCAGTACTTC.